This is a list of T cell receptor beta chains from one sample in a study of neurological immune-mediated disorders. TCRdb used MiXCR to reprocess the 5' RACE reads, holding one entry per CDR3 protein. The sample yields under 50,000 distinct CDR3 sequences, approximately 14% seen once. The specimen sequenced was PBMCs. Every receptor here comes from a male donor with HTLV-1-associated myelopathy (HAM/TSP). Each CDR3 is given with its conserved first and last residue. The order of the fields is V gene, clone size, J gene, D gene, CDR3 protein, CDR3 DNA. A D gene is named only where the DNA matches it firmly. Rows give clone size only sometimes, using once, few, many, or a class for an expanded clone.

v_call: TRBV7-7; clone_size: NA; j_call: TRBJ2-1; d_call: NA; cdr3_aa: CASSLGTWASSYNEQFF; cdr3_nt: TGTGCTAGCAGCCTCGGGACATGGGCTAGCTCCTACAATGAGCAGTTCTTC
v_call: TRBV7-6; clone_size: many; j_call: TRBJ2-1; d_call: NA; cdr3_aa: CASSLGTSVYNEQFF; cdr3_nt: TGTGCCAGCAGCTTGGGGACTTCCGTCTACAATGAGCAGTTCTTC
v_call: TRBV20-1; clone_size: many; j_call: TRBJ1-1; d_call: TRBD1; cdr3_aa: CSARVKGANEAFF; cdr3_nt: TGCAGTGCTAGAGTAAAGGGGGCGAATGAAGCTTTCTTT
v_call: TRBV20-1; clone_size: many; j_call: TRBJ2-1; d_call: TRBD2; cdr3_aa: CSARDPQGLAGGPVNEQFF; cdr3_nt: TGCAGTGCTAGAGATCCCCAGGGACTAGCGGGGGGGCCAGTTAATGAGCAGTTCTTC
v_call: TRBV12-3/TRBV12-4; clone_size: many; j_call: TRBJ2-3; d_call: TRBD2; cdr3_aa: CASSHLAGEGTDTQYF; cdr3_nt: TGTGCCAGCAGTCACTTAGCGGGGGAGGGCACAGATACGCAGTATTTT
v_call: TRBV20-1; clone_size: many; j_call: TRBJ1-3; d_call: NA; cdr3_aa: CSVLGVTGNTIYF; cdr3_nt: TGCAGTGTCCTGGGGGTAACTGGAAACACCATATATTTT
v_call: TRBV7-8; clone_size: many; j_call: TRBJ2-7; d_call: NA; cdr3_aa: CASSLALTATYEQYF; cdr3_nt: TGTGCCAGCAGCTTAGCCCTAACAGCTACCTACGAGCAGTACTTC
v_call: TRBV5-5; clone_size: many; j_call: TRBJ1-5; d_call: NA; cdr3_aa: CASSPSRQAYSNQPQHF; cdr3_nt: TGTGCCAGCAGCCCCTCCCGACAGGCGTATAGCAATCAGCCCCAGCATTTT
v_call: TRBV19; clone_size: NA; j_call: TRBJ2-7; d_call: TRBD1; cdr3_aa: CASRSGTGSEQYF; cdr3_nt: TGTGCCAGTAGATCCGGGACAGGGAGCGAGCAGTACTTC
v_call: TRBV7-6; clone_size: many; j_call: TRBJ2-1; d_call: NA; cdr3_aa: CASATVDKDEQFF; cdr3_nt: TGTGCCAGCGCAACAGTAGATAAGGATGAGCAGTTCTTC
v_call: TRBV4-1; clone_size: many; j_call: TRBJ2-5; d_call: NA; cdr3_aa: CASSQAEGKTQYF; cdr3_nt: TGCGCCAGCAGCCAAGCGGAGGGAAAGACCCAGTACTTC
v_call: TRBV7-2; clone_size: many; j_call: TRBJ1-1; d_call: NA; cdr3_aa: CASSILRIGDTEAFF; cdr3_nt: TGTGCCAGCAGCATACTTCGGATTGGGGACACTGAAGCTTTCTTT
v_call: TRBV7-9; clone_size: NA; j_call: TRBJ2-3; d_call: TRBD1; cdr3_aa: CASTRPGTGGGTDTQYF; cdr3_nt: TGTGCCAGCACGCGGCCCGGGACAGGGGGCGGCACAGATACGCAGTATTTT
v_call: TRBV7-8; clone_size: many; j_call: TRBJ2-1; d_call: NA; cdr3_aa: CASSFPGQAWNEQFF; cdr3_nt: TGTGCCAGCAGCTTCCCCGGACAAGCGTGGAATGAGCAGTTCTTC
v_call: TRBV28; clone_size: many; j_call: TRBJ1-2; d_call: NA; cdr3_aa: CASMGDPRGYTF; cdr3_nt: TGTGCCAGCATGGGGGATCCTCGGGGCTACACCTTC
v_call: TRBV5-1; clone_size: many; j_call: TRBJ2-5; d_call: NA; cdr3_aa: CASSFGTQETQYF; cdr3_nt: TGCGCCAGCAGCTTCGGCACCCAAGAGACCCAGTACTTC
v_call: TRBV6-6; clone_size: many; j_call: TRBJ2-1; d_call: TRBD2; cdr3_aa: CASSYSASGDNEQFF; cdr3_nt: TGTGCCAGCAGTTACTCCGCTAGCGGGGATAATGAGCAGTTCTTC
v_call: TRBV7-2; clone_size: many; j_call: TRBJ1-6; d_call: NA; cdr3_aa: CASSPVGRYNSPLHF; cdr3_nt: TGTGCCAGCAGCCCCGTGGGACGGTATAATTCACCCCTCCACTTT
v_call: TRBV7-8; clone_size: many; j_call: TRBJ2-7; d_call: NA; cdr3_aa: CASSFMVGAIAYEQYF; cdr3_nt: TGTGCCAGCAGCTTTATGGTGGGGGCGATAGCCTACGAGCAGTACTTC
v_call: TRBV7-9; clone_size: many; j_call: TRBJ2-1; d_call: NA; cdr3_aa: CASSLERDRQFF; cdr3_nt: TGTGCCAGCAGCTTAGAGAGGGATCGGCAGTTCTTC
v_call: TRBV7-9; clone_size: many; j_call: TRBJ1-4; d_call: NA; cdr3_aa: CASSSGTVNEKLFF; cdr3_nt: TGTGCCAGCAGTTCCGGGACGGTGAATGAAAAACTGTTTTTT
v_call: TRBV28; clone_size: many; j_call: TRBJ2-7; d_call: TRBD2; cdr3_aa: CASRSSSGGAWYEQYF; cdr3_nt: TGTGCCAGCAGATCTTCTAGCGGGGGGGCCTGGTACGAGCAGTACTTC
v_call: TRBV5-1; clone_size: many; j_call: TRBJ2-7; d_call: TRBD2; cdr3_aa: CASSRGGSRTYEQYF; cdr3_nt: TGCGCCAGCAGCCGGGGGGGGTCCCGAACCTACGAGCAGTACTTC
v_call: TRBV2; clone_size: many; j_call: TRBJ1-4; d_call: NA; cdr3_aa: CASRRTGNEKLFF; cdr3_nt: TGTGCCAGCAGACGAACAGGGAACGAAAAACTGTTTTTT
v_call: TRBV27; clone_size: many; j_call: TRBJ1-6; d_call: NA; cdr3_aa: CASSLRPLSSYNSPLHF; cdr3_nt: TGTGCCAGCAGTTTGCGCCCTTTGAGCTCCTATAATTCACCCCTCCACTTT
v_call: TRBV5-5; clone_size: many; j_call: TRBJ2-5; d_call: NA; cdr3_aa: CASTSPGGGETQYF; cdr3_nt: TGTGCCAGCACCTCCCCAGGGGGGGGAGAGACCCAGTACTTC
v_call: TRBV7-8; clone_size: NA; j_call: TRBJ2-2; d_call: NA; cdr3_aa: CASILNGILTGELFF; cdr3_nt: TGTGCCAGCATCTTAAACGGGATCCTCACCGGGGAGCTGTTTTTT
v_call: TRBV20-1; clone_size: many; j_call: TRBJ2-5; d_call: NA; cdr3_aa: CSARWGRETQYF; cdr3_nt: TGCAGTGCTAGATGGGGTCGGGAGACCCAGTACTTC
v_call: TRBV9; clone_size: many; j_call: TRBJ2-7; d_call: NA; cdr3_aa: CASSVEGGFVGYEQYF; cdr3_nt: TGTGCCAGCAGCGTAGAAGGGGGTTTCGTTGGCTACGAGCAGTACTTC
v_call: TRBV10-3; clone_size: NA; j_call: TRBJ2-3; d_call: NA; cdr3_aa: CASTPTRGGASTDTQYF; cdr3_nt: TGTGCCTCCACCCCCACGCGAGGGGGAGCTAGCACAGATACGCAGTATTTT
v_call: TRBV7-2; clone_size: many; j_call: TRBJ2-7; d_call: NA; cdr3_aa: CASSLSRYEQYF; cdr3_nt: TGTGCCAGCAGCTTATCCCGGTACGAGCAGTACTTC
v_call: TRBV5-1; clone_size: many; j_call: TRBJ2-1; d_call: TRBD2; cdr3_aa: CATRLAGGDNEQFF; cdr3_nt: TGCGCCACCCGCCTAGCGGGGGGAGACAATGAGCAGTTCTTC
v_call: TRBV5-1; clone_size: many; j_call: TRBJ2-5; d_call: NA; cdr3_aa: CASSFSYQETQYF; cdr3_nt: TGCGCCAGCAGCTTCTCATACCAAGAGACCCAGTACTTC
v_call: TRBV7-2; clone_size: many; j_call: TRBJ1-2; d_call: NA; cdr3_aa: CASSLARGGYGYTF; cdr3_nt: TGTGCCAGCAGCTTAGCGCGAGGGGGCTATGGCTACACCTTC
v_call: TRBV12-3/TRBV12-4; clone_size: many; j_call: TRBJ1-2; d_call: NA; cdr3_aa: CASSKGVSLTF; cdr3_nt: TGTGCCAGCAGCAAAGGGGTCTCCCTCACCTTC
v_call: TRBV5-1; clone_size: many; j_call: TRBJ2-5; d_call: NA; cdr3_aa: CASSFGGQETQYF; cdr3_nt: TGCGCCAGCAGCTTCGGCGGTCAAGAGACCCAGTACTTC
v_call: TRBV5-6; clone_size: NA; j_call: TRBJ2-1; d_call: NA; cdr3_aa: CASSFYICSARDLSGGYNEQFF; cdr3_nt: NA
v_call: TRBV20-1; clone_size: NA; j_call: TRBJ2-5; d_call: NA; cdr3_aa: CSARGERETQYF; cdr3_nt: TGCAGTGCTAGGGGCGAAAGGGAGACCCAGTACTTC
v_call: TRBV3-1; clone_size: many; j_call: TRBJ1-1; d_call: NA; cdr3_aa: CASSQGWGATEAFF; cdr3_nt: TGTGCCAGCAGCCAAGGGTGGGGGGCCACTGAAGCTTTCTTT
v_call: TRBV5-1; clone_size: many; j_call: TRBJ2-3; d_call: NA; cdr3_aa: CASSLKDTQYF; cdr3_nt: TGCGCCAGCAGCTTGAAAGATACGCAGTATTTT
v_call: TRBV11-2; clone_size: few; j_call: TRBJ2-6; d_call: NA; cdr3_aa: CASSLGSPTGANVLTF; cdr3_nt: TGTGCCAGCAGCTTAGGTTCACCAACTGGGGCCAACGTCCTGACTTTC
v_call: TRBV5-5; clone_size: many; j_call: TRBJ1-5; d_call: NA; cdr3_aa: CASSLAAGVANQPQHF; cdr3_nt: TGTGCCAGCAGCTTGGCGGCAGGGGTTGCCAATCAGCCCCAGCATTTT
v_call: TRBV5-1; clone_size: NA; j_call: TRBJ2-5; d_call: NA; cdr3_aa: CASSLGSAQGETQYF; cdr3_nt: TGCGCCAGCAGCCTGGGATCGGCACAGGGTGAGACCCAGTACTTC
v_call: TRBV7-2; clone_size: many; j_call: TRBJ1-1; d_call: NA; cdr3_aa: CASSYRVGNTEAFF; cdr3_nt: TGTGCCAGCAGTTACAGGGTTGGGAACACTGAAGCTTTCTTT
v_call: TRBV20-1; clone_size: many; j_call: TRBJ2-7; d_call: NA; cdr3_aa: CSARGGVWYEQYF; cdr3_nt: TGCAGTGCTAGAGGGGGCGTTTGGTACGAGCAGTACTTC